The rows below give T cell receptor beta chains drawn from one sample of a study of cytomegalovirus exposure and HLA in healthy donors. Profiled with immunoSEQ multiplex PCR; TCRdb holds only in-frame clones, not every one. There are under 250,000 clones in the sample; 85% to 90% occur only once, and 2.5% to 3% lies in the top ten. Sequenced input: PBMCs. The receptors originated from a man younger than 35 in good health and CMV-seronegative. Both conserved end residues are part of each CDR3. The D gene is left open where the match is weak. Only part of the rows carry a size: once, few, many, or a class if the clone is expanded.

j_call: TRBJ1-5; d_call: .; clone_size: .; v_call: TRBV6-5; cdr3_aa: CASTASGGNQPQHF; cdr3_nt: TGTGCCAGCACTGCGTCCGGGGGTAATCAGCCCCAGCATTTT
j_call: TRBJ1-4; d_call: .; clone_size: .; v_call: TRBV7-2; cdr3_aa: CASSQAASGFEKLFF; cdr3_nt: TGTGCCAGCAGCCAGGCGGCTTCGGGGTTTGAAAAACTGTTTTTT
j_call: TRBJ1-2; d_call: .; clone_size: .; v_call: TRBV5-4; cdr3_aa: CASSLGTAGYTF; cdr3_nt: TGTGCCAGCAGCTTGGGGACAGCTGGCTACACCTTC
j_call: TRBJ2-7; d_call: TRBD1; clone_size: .; v_call: TRBV29-1; cdr3_aa: CSVEGQGDEQYF; cdr3_nt: TGCAGCGTTGAAGGACAGGGGGACGAGCAGTACTTC
j_call: TRBJ1-4; d_call: .; clone_size: .; v_call: TRBV9; cdr3_aa: CASSVAGRSGEKLFF; cdr3_nt: TGTGCCAGCAGCGTAGCTGGTCGGAGCGGTGAAAAACTGTTTTTT
j_call: TRBJ2-3; d_call: .; clone_size: .; v_call: TRBV9; cdr3_aa: CASSVEDGGPASTDTQYF; cdr3_nt: TGTGCCAGCAGCGTAGAGGACGGGGGGCCCGCATCCACAGATACGCAGTATTTT
j_call: TRBJ1-2; d_call: .; clone_size: .; v_call: TRBV4-1; cdr3_aa: CASSQGDYGYTF; cdr3_nt: TGCGCCAGCAGCCAAGGAGACTATGGCTACACCTTC
j_call: TRBJ1-5; d_call: TRBD1; clone_size: once; v_call: TRBV19; cdr3_aa: CASSPLGEAGQDMPQHF; cdr3_nt: TGTGCCAGTAGCCCCTTGGGGGAGGCGGGACAGGATATGCCCCAGCATTTT
j_call: TRBJ2-7; d_call: TRBD1; clone_size: .; v_call: TRBV14; cdr3_aa: CASSRSWDRDRLEQYF; cdr3_nt: TGTGCCAGCAGCCGATCATGGGACAGGGACCGGCTAGAGCAGTACTTC
j_call: TRBJ2-5; d_call: TRBD2; clone_size: .; v_call: TRBV5-1; cdr3_aa: CASSLAASGSRETQYF; cdr3_nt: TGCGCCAGCAGCTTGGCCGCTAGCGGGAGTAGAGAGACCCAGTACTTC
j_call: TRBJ2-3; d_call: .; clone_size: .; v_call: TRBV9; cdr3_aa: CASSKGGLLEDTQYF; cdr3_nt: TGTGCCAGCAGCAAAGGCGGGCTCCTTGAGGATACGCAGTATTTT
j_call: TRBJ1-2; d_call: .; clone_size: .; v_call: TRBV7-2; cdr3_aa: CASSPPTNPGHIYGYTF; cdr3_nt: TGTGCCAGCAGTCCACCTACAAACCCGGGACACATCTATGGCTACACCTTC
j_call: TRBJ2-7; d_call: TRBD1; clone_size: .; v_call: TRBV10-2; cdr3_aa: CASTGTGFDEQYF; cdr3_nt: TGCGCCAGCACCGGGACAGGGTTCGACGAGCAGTACTTC
j_call: TRBJ2-1; d_call: TRBD2; clone_size: .; v_call: TRBV7-6; cdr3_aa: CASSLDPAGGLYNEQFF; cdr3_nt: TGTGCCAGCAGCTTAGATCCGGCGGGGGGGCTCTACAATGAGCAGTTCTTC
j_call: TRBJ2-7; d_call: TRBD1; clone_size: .; v_call: TRBV2; cdr3_aa: CASGQGTGQFEQYF; cdr3_nt: TGTGCCAGCGGCCAGGGGACAGGACAATTCGAGCAGTACTTC